The 12 T cell receptor beta chains given below trace back to one sample, sequenced in a study of post-analysis software for immune sequencing data (dated by TCRdb to the mid-2010s). Results the study describes overall, beyond this receptor: Significantly higher frequencies in patients than in controls were found for five TRBV segments, including TRBV5-6, TRBV5-1 and TRBV20-1.

No cognate antigen is known for these TCRs. Libraries were constructed by PCR. Sequenced using an Illumina HiSeq 2500. To reduce PCR and sequencing biases, unique molecular identifiers were built into the TCR beta cDNA libraries. The public sequencing data were trimmed at Q25 with fastp and processed into clonotypes with MiXCR by TCRdb, which kept only in-frame beta chains. CDR3 protein sequences are deduplicated, and each keeps its most common genes and DNA. Counted in this sample were a few hundred thousand distinct CDR3 sequences; approximately 39% of them appeared once. Less than 10% of the sample is taken by the ten largest. Source material: blood. The receptors were gathered from a girl aged 2-10 years with multiple sclerosis.

This rearrangement joins TRBV29-1 to TRBJ2-5; TRBD1 matches 8 bases. The end of the DNA fits TRBJ2-7 better, so the J call may be wrong. CDR3 length equals 14 residues. Germline values: CDR1 SQVTM, CDR2 ANQGSEA. The chain's CDR3 is CSVVKTGQGGEQYF. DNA of the CDR3: TGCAGCGTTGTAAAAACCGGACAGGGCGGCGAGCAGTACTTC.

The rearrangement links TRBV3-1 to TRBJ2-3; 9 bases map to TRBD2. This CDR3 is 16 amino acids long. The junction had 2 bases not matched to a gene; V was cut back by 1 base and J by 0 bases. CDR1 and CDR2 (germline): LGHDT, YNNKEL (reference sequence). CDR3 DNA: TGTGCCAGCAGCCAAGGAGGGACTAGCAGCACAGATACGCAGTATTTT. Its translation: CASSQGGTSSTDTQYF.

The V and J genes are TRBV5-1 and TRBJ1-4; D is possibly TRBD1 (6 bases). This CDR3 has 14 residues. Germline V CDR1 and CDR2: SGHRS, YFSETQ. V dropped 4 bases and J dropped 0 bases, with 7 bases sitting between them. The CDR3 spells CASSGDTTNEKLFF. DNA of the CDR3: TGCGCCAGCAGCGGGGACACAACTAATGAAAAACTGTTTTTT.

In this sample, this clonotype turned up a few times. This chain uses TRBV10-3 with TRBJ2-5; D is perhaps TRBD1 or TRBD2 (6 bases each). The better agreement between TRBJ2-7 and the DNA end casts doubt on the J call. CDR3 size: 13 residues. CDR1 and CDR2 from the germline V gene are ENHRY and SYGVKD. CDR3 nucleotides: TGTGCCACCGCGGGACAAAGTAGTGCCGAGCAGTACTTC. Protein product: CATAGQSSAEQYF.

There are a few counts of this clonotype. The rearrangement joins TRBV6-5 to TRBJ2-5; D ambiguous. The ends were cut back, 7 bases at V and 5 bases at J, with 8 bases in the middle. The CDR3 covers 11 residues. Germline CDR1 is MNHEY and CDR2 is SVGAGI. The CDR3 spells CASNEHETQYF. The CDR3 region has the DNA TGTGCCAGCAATGAACATGAGACCCAGTACTTC.

About this clonotype: Since a much larger clone is just one base distant, this may be a read error. V usage is TRBV3-1 and J usage is TRBJ1-2; D remains unclear. CDR1 LGHDT and CDR2 YNNKEL come from the germline V gene (reference sequence). This CDR3 contains 15 residues. V was pared by 2 bases and J by 7 bases, with 17 bases between. In DNA form, the CDR3 reads TGTGCCAGCAGCCAAAATCTAGGATCGGCCGGTGGCTACACCTTC. It yields the protein CASSQNLGSAGGYTF.

J is TRBJ2-7 and V is TRBV20-1; unclear D gene. V lost 0 bases and J lost 5, with 17 bases in between. Germline CDR1 DFQATT, CDR2 SNEGSKA (reference sequence). There are 15 residues in the CDR3. The CDR3 sequence is CSARDHGGSKDEQYF. CDR3 nucleotide sequence: TGCAGTGCTAGAGACCATGGTGGCAGTAAGGACGAGCAGTACTTC.

The chain carries TRBV6-4 and TRBJ2-1; 8 bases are a match to TRBD2. V shed 4 bases and J 2 bases; nucleotides not matched to a gene: 7. Germline-derived CDR1 and CDR2 are MRHNA and SNTAGT. The CDR3 has 16 residues. CDR3 DNA sequence: TGTGCCAGCAGTGCCAGAGCGGGGGTGACCTACAATGAGCAGTTCTTC. Protein: CASSARAGVTYNEQFF.

This clonotype has just a few counts. The rearrangement uses TRBV7-3 and TRBJ2-5; D perhaps matches TRBD2 (5 bases). From germline, CDR1 is SGHTA and CDR2 FQGTGA. The CDR3 is made up of 14 amino acids. Trimming removed 2 bases from V and 3 bases from J, with 10 bases in between. Written as DNA, the CDR3 is TGTGCCAGCAGCTTATTCGCGCGGGAAGAGACCCAGTACTTC. This codes for CASSLFAREETQYF.

This clonotype appeared a single time. This chain uses TRBV19 with TRBJ1-5; D remains unclear. Trimming left V 3 bases short and J 0 bases short, with 6 bases between. CDR3 length equals 14 residues. Germline V gene sequence: CDR1 LNHDA, CDR2 SQIVND (reference sequence). This CDR3 is CASSISDSNQPQHF. CDR3 in DNA: TGTGCCAGTAGTATTTCAGATAGCAATCAGCCCCAGCATTTT.

A few counts support this clonotype. Because the CDR3's place on the DNA is in doubt, the DNA is left out and the CDR3 is given as listed by TCRdb. The chain uses TRBV29-1 and TRBJ1-2; no DNA check was done on the table's D call, TRBD1. The CDR3 has 16 amino acids, counting both end residues. The germline CDR1 and CDR2 sequences are SQVTM and ANQGSEA. The CDR3 loop reads CSVDFRGAQANYGYTF.

This rearrangement joins TRBV4-1 to TRBJ2-1, with a tentative D call TRBD2 (5 bases). Trimming took 3 bases from V and 0 from J, leaving 21 bases between them. Germline V gives CDR1 MGHRA, CDR2 YSYEKL. There are 19 residues in the CDR3. The CDR3 coding sequence is TGCGCCAGCAGCCACGAAAGTATCCGGGGTCCCAGCTCCTACAATGAGCAGTTCTTC. It specifies CASSHESIRGPSSYNEQFF.